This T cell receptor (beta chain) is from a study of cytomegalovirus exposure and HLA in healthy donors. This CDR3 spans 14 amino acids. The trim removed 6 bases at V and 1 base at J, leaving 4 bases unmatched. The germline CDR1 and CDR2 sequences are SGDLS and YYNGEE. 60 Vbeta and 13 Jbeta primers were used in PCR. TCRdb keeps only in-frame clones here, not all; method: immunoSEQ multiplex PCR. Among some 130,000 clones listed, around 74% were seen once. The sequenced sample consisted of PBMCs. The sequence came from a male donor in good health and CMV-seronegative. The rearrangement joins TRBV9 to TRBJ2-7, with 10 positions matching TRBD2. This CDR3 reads CASNPGLASYEQYF. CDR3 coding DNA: TGTGCCAGCAATCCGGGACTAGCGTCCTACGAGCAGTACTTC.